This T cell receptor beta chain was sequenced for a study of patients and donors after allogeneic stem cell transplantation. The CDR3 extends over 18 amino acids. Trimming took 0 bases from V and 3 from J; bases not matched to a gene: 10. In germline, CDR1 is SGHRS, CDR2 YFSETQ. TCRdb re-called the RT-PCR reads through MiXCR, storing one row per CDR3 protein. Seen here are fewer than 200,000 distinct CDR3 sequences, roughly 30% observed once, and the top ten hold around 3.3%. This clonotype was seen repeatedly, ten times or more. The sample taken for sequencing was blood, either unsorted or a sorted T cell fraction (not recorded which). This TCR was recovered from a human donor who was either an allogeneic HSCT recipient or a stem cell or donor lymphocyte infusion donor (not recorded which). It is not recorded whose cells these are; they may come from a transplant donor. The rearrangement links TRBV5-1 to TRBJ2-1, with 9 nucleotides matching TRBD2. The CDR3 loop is CASSLGLAGSWDYNEQFF. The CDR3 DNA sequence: TGCGCCAGCAGCTTGGGTCTAGCGGGATCATGGGACTACAATGAGCAGTTCTTC.